These T cell receptor beta chains were read from a single sample in a study of cytomegalovirus exposure and HLA in healthy donors. Libraries were prepared by immunoSEQ multiplex PCR; TCRdb keeps only in-frame clonotypes and omits some of them. The table shows around 130,000 clones, with 65% to 80% occurring only once. Specimen: PBMCs. The receptors were gathered from a man aged 18 to 30 in good health and CMV-seropositive. CDR3s include the opening cysteine and the closing phenylalanine or tryptophan. D genes are given only for firm matches. Rows give clone size only sometimes, using once, few, many, or a class for an expanded clone.

v_call	clone_size	j_call	d_call	cdr3_nt	cdr3_aa
TRBV7-9	once	TRBJ2-7	-	TGTGCCAGCAGCTTTTCGACAGCCGTACACGAGCAGTACTTC	CASSFSTAVHEQYF
TRBV10-3	-	TRBJ2-7	-	TGTGCCATCAGTGAGTTTCAGAGTGACTACGAGCAGTACTTC	CAISEFQSDYEQYF
TRBV7-9	-	TRBJ1-2	-	TGTGCCAGCAGCCTATCGACACGGCATATGGACTACACCTTC	CASSLSTRHMDYTF
TRBV19	-	TRBJ2-5	TRBD2	TGTGCCAGTAGTCCACAGACTAGCGGGGGGCGTGAGACCCAGTACTTC	CASSPQTSGGRETQYF
TRBV11-2	-	TRBJ2-3	-	TGTGCCAGCAGCTTAGGGGACTGGGTAGATACGCAGTATTTT	CASSLGDWVDTQYF
TRBV28	-	TRBJ2-3	-	TGTGCCAGCAGTTTATTCGGGACACTTCCGCAGGGAGATACGCAGTATTTT	CASSLFGTLPQGDTQYF
TRBV5-6	-	TRBJ2-1	-	TGTGCCAGCAGCTTGGCCCTTCCGGGATACTACAATGAGCAGTTCTTC	CASSLALPGYYNEQFF
TRBV16	-	TRBJ2-5	-	TGTGCCAGCAGCCTCGGTCAAGAGACCCAGTACTTC	CASSLGQETQYF
TRBV5-8	few	TRBJ2-7	-	TGTGCCAGCAGCTTGGCCGGGGGTTCATACGAGCAGTACTTC	CASSLAGGSYEQYF
TRBV5-4	-	TRBJ2-3	TRBD1	TGTGCCAGCAGCCCTGACAGGGTCAGTACGCAGTATTTT	CASSPDRVSTQYF
TRBV25-1	-	TRBJ1-1	TRBD1	TGTGCCAGCAGTGCGCCGGGACAGCCTGAAGCTTTCTTT	CASSAPGQPEAFF
TRBV7-8	-	TRBJ2-3	-	TGTGCCAGCAGCTTAGCCCAGGGCTATAGCACAGATACGCAGTATTTT	CASSLAQGYSTDTQYF
TRBV9	-	TRBJ2-2	TRBD2	TGTGCCAGCAGCGTGACTAGCAGGACCGGGGAGCTGTTTTTT	CASSVTSRTGELFF
TRBV6-5	-	TRBJ1-1	TRBD1	TGTGCCAGCAGAAGACAGGGGGCGCGTTTAACTGAAGCTTTCTTT	CASRRQGARLTEAFF
TRBV28	-	TRBJ2-1	TRBD2	TGTGCCAGCAGTCTTAGCGGGGGAGTCTCCTACAATGAGCAGTTCTTC	CASSLSGGVSYNEQFF
TRBV6-1	-	TRBJ1-1	-	TGTGCCAGCAGTTCCGGGACATATAGAGGGACTGAAGCTTTCTTT	CASSSGTYRGTEAFF
TRBV7-8	-	TRBJ1-1	TRBD1	TGTGCCAGCAGCGCAGCCGGGACAGGGGGTTGGACGAACACTGAAGCTTTCTTT	CASSAAGTGGWTNTEAFF
TRBV28	-	TRBJ2-7	-	TGTGCCAGCGGCTTAGGGGGTGGACGATACGAGCAGTACTTC	CASGLGGGRYEQYF
TRBV6-1	-	TRBJ1-1	-	TGTGCCAGCAGACAGGGTTTCGCTGAAGCTTTCTTT	CASRQGFAEAFF
TRBV5-1	-	TRBJ1-2	-	TGCGCCAGCAGCTTGGGTGGGGCGCAGGGCTACACCTTC	CASSLGGAQGYTF
TRBV9	-	TRBJ2-3	TRBD2	TGTGCCAGCAGCGTAGCGGGACTAGCGGGAGGGCCTGAAGATACGCAGTATTTT	CASSVAGLAGGPEDTQYF
TRBV9	-	TRBJ1-1	TRBD1	TGTGCCAGCAGCCCGAGGGACAGAAACACTGAAGCTTTCTTT	CASSPRDRNTEAFF
TRBV4-1	-	TRBJ2-4	TRBD1	TGCGCCAGCAGCCAAGGGGCTAAGGGGGCCTTAGCCAAAAACAGTCAGTACTTC	CASSQGAKGALAKNSQYF
TRBV6-1	few	TRBJ1-4	-	TGTGCCCGAGAGGGGGGGCTTAATGAAAAACTGTTTTTT	CAREGGLNEKLFF
TRBV9	-	TRBJ1-2	-	TGTGCCAGCAGCCTAACGGACTCTAACTATGGCTACACCTTC	CASSLTDSNYGYTF
TRBV14	-	TRBJ1-6	-	TGTGCCAGCAGCCTAAACCGGGACTCTTACCCCTATAATTCACCCCTCCACTTT	CASSLNRDSYPYNSPLHF
TRBV5-4	-	TRBJ2-7	TRBD1	TGTGCCAGCAGCGGCCCACAGGGGACCTACGAGCAGTACTTC	CASSGPQGTYEQYF
TRBV19	few	TRBJ1-1	-	TGTGCCAGTAGTATGGCTTCCAGGGGAGACACTGAAGCTTTCTTT	CASSMASRGDTEAFF
TRBV19	-	TRBJ1-2	TRBD1	TGTGCCAGTAAGAACTATCCGGGACAGGGGATCGGCTACACCTTC	CASKNYPGQGIGYTF
TRBV6-1	once	TRBJ1-3	TRBD1	TGTGCCAGCCGCCTCGACAGGGCAGACACCATATATTTT	CASRLDRADTIYF
TRBV6-1	-	TRBJ1-2	-	TGTGCCAGCAGTGAACAGTGGACAGTCGGAGGCTACACCTTC	CASSEQWTVGGYTF
TRBV15	-	TRBJ2-1	TRBD1	TGTGCCACCAGCATCCTAAATACCGGGACAGGGATGTTGTCCTACAATGAGCAGTTCTTC	CATSILNTGTGMLSYNEQFF
TRBV6-5	few	TRBJ2-4	TRBD2	TGTGCCAGCAGTTGGGGGGGATCCAAAAACAGTCAGTACTTC	CASSWGGSKNSQYF
TRBV5-6	-	TRBJ2-5	-	TGTGCCAGCAGTTGCACAGGGCTATTAGAGACCCAGTACTTC	CASSCTGLLETQYF
TRBV30	-	TRBJ1-2	-	TGTGCCTGGAGTCGTTCACAGGGAAATGGCTACACCTTC	CAWSRSQGNGYTF
TRBV4-1	-	TRBJ2-7	TRBD1	TGCGCCAGCAAACGCCCCGGGACAGGGGATCAGCAGTACTTC	CASKRPGTGDQQYF
TRBV9	-	TRBJ1-5	-	TGTGCCAGCAGCCGCGGACAGAGAAATCAGCCCCAGCATTTT	CASSRGQRNQPQHF
TRBV6-1	-	TRBJ1-2	-	TGTGCCAGCAAGGGAGGGGGTTTTGATGGCTACACCTTC	CASKGGGFDGYTF
TRBV25-1	-	TRBJ2-1	-	TGTGCCAGCAGTGATGGAGATCGGTGGGATGAGCAGTTCTTC	CASSDGDRWDEQFF
TRBV5-1	-	TRBJ2-5	-	TGCGCCAGCAGCTTGGGAGAAAAACAAGAGACCCAGTACTTC	CASSLGEKQETQYF
TRBV6-5	few	TRBJ1-4	TRBD1	TGTGCCAGCAGACAGGGGGCGGGGGAAAAACTGTTTTTT	CASRQGAGEKLFF
TRBV6-6	-	TRBJ1-3	TRBD1	TGTGCCAGCAGTCCCACAGGGGACACCATATATTTT	CASSPTGDTIYF
TRBV25-1	many	TRBJ1-5	TRBD1	TGTGCCAGCAGTGAGGAGGGACAGAGCCAGCCCCAGCATTTT	CASSEEGQSQPQHF
TRBV10-3	-	TRBJ1-5	-	TGTGCCATCAGTTCGGGGATTGATCAGCCCCAGCATTTT	CAISSGIDQPQHF
TRBV12-5	-	TRBJ1-1	TRBD1	TGTGCTAGTGGTTTCGCCGGTAGGACAGGGGGGACTGAAGCTTTCTTT	CASGFAGRTGGTEAFF
TRBV6-1	-	TRBJ1-2	TRBD1	TGTGCCAGCAGTGAAGTTAACAGGGGGAATGGCTACACCTTC	CASSEVNRGNGYTF
TRBV6-5	once	TRBJ1-5	TRBD1	TGTGCCACCCACGGACAGGATTCAAGCAATCAGCCCCAGCATTTT	CATHGQDSSNQPQHF
TRBV10-1	-	TRBJ1-1	-	TGCGCCAGCACCGACACGAACACTGAAGCTTTCTTT	CASTDTNTEAFF